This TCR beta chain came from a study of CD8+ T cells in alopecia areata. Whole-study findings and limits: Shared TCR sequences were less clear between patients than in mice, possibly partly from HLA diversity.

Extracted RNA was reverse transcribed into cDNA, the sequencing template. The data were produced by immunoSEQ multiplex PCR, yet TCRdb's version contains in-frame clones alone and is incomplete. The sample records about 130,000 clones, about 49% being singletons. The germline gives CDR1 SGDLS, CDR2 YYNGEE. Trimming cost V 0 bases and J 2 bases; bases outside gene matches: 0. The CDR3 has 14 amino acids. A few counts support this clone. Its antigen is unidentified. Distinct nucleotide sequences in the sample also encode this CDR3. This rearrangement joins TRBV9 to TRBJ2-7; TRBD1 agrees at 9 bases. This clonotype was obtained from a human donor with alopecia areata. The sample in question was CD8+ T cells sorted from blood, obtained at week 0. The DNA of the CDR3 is TGTGCCAGCAGCGTAGGGACAGGGGCCTACGAGCAGTACTTC. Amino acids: CASSVGTGAYEQYF.